This TCR beta chain was obtained from a study of CD8 T cells in ankylosing spondylitis. One entry per CDR3 protein, called by TCRdb with MiXCR from the 5' RACE reads. This sample yields a few hundred thousand distinct CDR3 sequences, of which more than 9.5% are seen a single time; under 7.5% belongs to the top ten. Overall study results and limits: Several highly homologous variants made up a TCR beta motif, and this motif appeared characteristic of ankylosing spondylitis blood.

The CDR3 length is 12 residues. In germline, CDR1 is SGHAT, CDR2 FQNNGV. Trimming left V 3 bases short and J 6 bases short, with 5 bases between. For this clonotype: The antigen is not known.

This receptor was taken from a male donor with ankylosing spondylitis. Sequences were obtained from blood, either unsorted or a sorted T cell fraction (not recorded which). The chain employs TRBV11-2 and TRBJ2-2; D is unresolved. DNA of the CDR3: TGTGCCAGCAGCTTCCCCTCCGGGGAGCTGTTTTTT. It translates to CASSFPSGELFF. The full variable domain, completed using reference TRBV11-2 and TRBJ2-2, is EAGVAQSPRYKIIEKRQSVAFWCNPISGHATLYWYQQILGQGPKLLIQFQNNGVVDDSQLPKDRFSAERLKGVDSTLKIQPAKLEDSAVYLCASSFPSGELFFGEGSRLTVL.